The clone carrying this T cell receptor beta chain has a handful of counts. Antigen: not known. The source of the sample is a study of T cell repertoires in cytomegalovirus infection. General observations from the study: HLA-C-restricted CMV clonotypes gave the most frequent clonotype in two of eight donors.

TCRdb redid the calling of the reads with MiXCR, one entry per CDR3 protein. Of some 310,000 distinct CDR3 sequences in the sample, 25% were seen once. Trimming pared 6 bases from V and 2 bases from J, leaving 11 bases between. The germline gives CDR1 LNHDA, CDR2 SQIVND (reference sequence). The CDR3 has 14 amino acids. Sequences were derived from cultured PBMCs, sampled from culture after CMV antigen stimulation. This sequence joins TRBV19 and TRBJ2-1; D might be TRBD1 (6 bases). The receptor was derived from a human donor in good health (CMV status not recorded). Some clones in this sample may be carry-over from other donors' samples. The CDR3 DNA reads as TGTGCCAGTAGATCACAGGGCACCTACAATGAGCAGTTCTTC. Protein product: CASRSQGTYNEQFF.